This T cell receptor (beta chain) was captured by sequencing in a study of response to subunit inactivated influenza vaccine. Germline-derived CDR1 and CDR2 are MGHRA and YSYEKL. The V end was cut by 3 bases, the J end by 7 bases, with 15 bases between. This CDR3 is 14 amino acids long. TCRdb reprocessed the RT-PCR reads via MiXCR and lists one record per CDR3 protein. The sample has hundreds of thousands of distinct CDR3 sequences, roughly 15% seen once. In the case of this clonotype: The antigen is unknown.

Study-wide results and caveats: Few new T cells, the authors suggested, are recruited by each seasonal influenza vaccination.

The receptor's source is a man in his fifties or sixties who received an inactivated influenza vaccine. The starting material was PBMCs from blood, obtained around 15 days before vaccination. V usage is TRBV4-1 and J usage is TRBJ1-2, with unresolved D. The CDR3 sequence is CASSQDLNRGGYTF. The CDR3 DNA reads TGCGCCAGCAGCCAGGACCTGAATCGGGGTGGCTACACCTTC.